Presented here are 4 T cell receptor beta chains from one specimen sequenced in a study of yellow fever vaccine responses in identical twins. One entry per CDR3 protein, called by TCRdb with MiXCR from the RT-PCR reads. The sample shows approximately 9,600 distinct CDR3 sequences, roughly 83% of them seen only once. The specimen comprised T cells from blood (PBMCs), unsorted or a sorted subset (not recorded which), sampled before or after yellow fever vaccination (not recorded which). The receptors come from a woman aged 18 to 35 who received the yellow fever vaccine.

The chain joins TRBV2 to TRBJ2-3; no reliable D call. This CDR3 is 16 amino acids long. Deletions cut 0 bases from V and 5 bases from J, with 15 bases between. CDR1 and CDR2 (germline): SNHLY, FYNNEI. The CDR3 nucleotides are TGTGCCAGCAGTGAAGCGCTGTTAGTAAGCCGAGATACGCAGTATTTT. Translation: CASSEALLVSRDTQYF.

The gene calls are TRBV12-3 or TRBV12-4 and TRBJ2-7, with TRBD2 as a possible D gene (6 bases). The CDR3 contains 14 residues. The V and J ends lost 6 bases and 6 bases respectively, with 18 bases between them. The CDR3 DNA is TGTGCCAGCAGCCCGACTAGGATGTCTCTCGAGCAGTACTTC. This sequence encodes CASSPTRMSLEQYF.

This clonotype was observed a handful of times. This chain uses TRBV10-1 with TRBJ1-1; D is ambiguous. Germline CDR1 is WNHNN and CDR2 is SYGVQD (reference sequence). With 3 bases removed from V and 4 bases from J, the gap between germline ends came to 6 bases. The CDR3 totals 12 residues. The CDR3 protein is CASSDPSTEAFF. The CDR3 nucleotides are TGCGCCAGCAGTGACCCGAGCACTGAAGCTTTCTTT.

The J gene is TRBJ2-4, the V gene TRBV5-6, with D unclear. The CDR3 sequence is 12 residues long. In germline, CDR1 is SGHDT, CDR2 YYEEEE. V lost 5 bases and J 5 bases, leaving 8 bases between the germline ends. This chain's CDR3 is CASRGDENIQYF. The CDR3 DNA sequence: TGTGCCAGCAGGGGTGACGAAAACATTCAGTACTTC.